This TCR beta chain originates from a study of identical twins. Each donor was a healthy Caucasian. One entry per CDR3 protein results from TCRdb running MiXCR on the 5' RACE reads. The profile shows 400,000 to 600,000 distinct CDR3 sequences, about a fifth of them singletons. Another study also made use of these data, one on yellow fever vaccine responses in identical twins.

The origin of this receptor is a woman younger than 35 in good health. The sequencing sample was made of CD4+ T cells sorted from blood.

The DNA of the CDR3 is TGTGCCAGCAGTAGAATAGCGGGAGATGGCACCGGGGAGCTGTTTTTT. Encoded protein: CASSRIAGDGTGELFF. The chain has TRBV6-1 and TRBJ2-2; 9 nucleotides agree with TRBD2. With V trimmed by 5 bases and J by 4 bases, 8 bases remained unmatched. CDR1 and CDR2 from the germline V gene are MNHNS and SASEGT. This CDR3 has 16 amino acids.